What follows describes a single T cell receptor (beta chain). Distinct nucleotide sequences in the sample also encode this CDR3. The data stem from a study of blood T cell repertoires in COVID-19. Study information: Samples representing acute and convalescent COVID-19 were sourced from the United States, Italy and Spain. PBMCs, B-cell-depleted T cells, or T cells were the source of the cDNA or gDNA that made up the material.

Individuals aged roughly 18 to 95 years were recruited from 24 US areas. Participant-reported clinical history was the basis for cohort assignment. The CDR3 totals 13 residues. The germline gives CDR1 MNHEY, CDR2 SVGAGI. Trimming cost V 6 bases and J 0 bases; bases outside gene matches: 1. TCRdb keeps only in-frame clones here, not all; method: immunoSEQ multiplex PCR. The table shows hundreds of thousands of clones, with just under 90% occurring only once. What was sequenced was PBMCs or T cells enriched from blood (not recorded which). The chain carries TRBV6-5 and TRBJ1-1; 7 bases agree with TRBD1. The sequence was collected from a woman aged 45-65 years who had been exposed to COVID-19. CDR3 loop: CASRTGMNTEAFF. The CDR3 coding sequence is TGTGCCAGCAGGACAGGGATGAACACTGAAGCTTTCTTT.